This T cell receptor (beta chain) came from a study of beta chain features in type 1 diabetes. This clone has only a few counts. As yet, its antigen is unknown. This CDR3 is also generated by other DNA sequences in the sample. V shed 3 bases, J shed 2 bases, and the junction held 3 bases outside the gene matches. The V gene's germline CDR1 is LNHNV and CDR2 YYDKDF (reference sequence). This CDR3 is built from 15 residues. There was one heparinised blood draw per donor, averaging about 110 mL. Sorting of CD4+ naive, central memory, regulatory and stem cell-like memory cells was performed via CD45RO/CCR7/CD25/CD127/CD95/CD27. As every portion of the isolated RNA was reverse transcribed, the sequencing read expressed TCRB transcripts. The table came from immunoSEQ multiplex PCR; TCRdb's copy has only in-frame clones and leaves some out. The sample consists of some 130,000 clones, 7% to 10% of them appearing once.

Whole-study results and caveats: Among patients with Type 1 diabetes, TCRB CDR3s were moderately but significantly shorter in every one of the four CD4+ subsets. A possible short-template PCR bias applies equally to patients and controls.

This TCR was sampled from a man aged 30 to 45 with type 1 diabetes. Specimen: central memory CD4+ T cells from blood. The chain has TRBV15 and TRBJ2-1, with TRBD2 matching 8 bases. DNA for the CDR3: TGTGCCACCAGCAGGGCGGGGGGAACCTACAATGAGCAGTTCTTC. It specifies CATSRAGGTYNEQFF.